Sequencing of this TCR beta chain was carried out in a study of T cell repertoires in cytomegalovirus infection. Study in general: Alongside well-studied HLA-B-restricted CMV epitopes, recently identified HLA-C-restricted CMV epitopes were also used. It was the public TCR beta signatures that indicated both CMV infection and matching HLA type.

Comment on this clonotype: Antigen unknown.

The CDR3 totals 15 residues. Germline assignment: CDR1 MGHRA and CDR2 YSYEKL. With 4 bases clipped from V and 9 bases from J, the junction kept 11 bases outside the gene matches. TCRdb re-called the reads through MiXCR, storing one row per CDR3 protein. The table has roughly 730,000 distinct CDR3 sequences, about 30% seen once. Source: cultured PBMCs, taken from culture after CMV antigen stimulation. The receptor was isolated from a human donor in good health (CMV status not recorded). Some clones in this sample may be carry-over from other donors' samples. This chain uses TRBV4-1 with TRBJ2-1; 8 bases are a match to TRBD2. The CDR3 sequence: CASSPLTGGRGEQFF. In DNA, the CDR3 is TGCGCCAGCAGCCCTTTAACGGGGGGGCGCGGTGAGCAGTTCTTC.